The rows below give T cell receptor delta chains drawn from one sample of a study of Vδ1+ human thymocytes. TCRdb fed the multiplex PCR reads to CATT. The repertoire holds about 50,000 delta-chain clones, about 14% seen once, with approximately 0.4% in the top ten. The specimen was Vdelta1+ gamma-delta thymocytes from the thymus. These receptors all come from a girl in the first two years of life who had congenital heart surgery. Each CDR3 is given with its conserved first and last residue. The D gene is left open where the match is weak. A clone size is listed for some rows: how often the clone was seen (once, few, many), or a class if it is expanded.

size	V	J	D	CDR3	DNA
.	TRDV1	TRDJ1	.	CALGKRRGWGFTDKLIF	TGTGCTCTTGGGAAGAGGCGGGGTTGGGGCTTCACCGATAAACTCATCTTT
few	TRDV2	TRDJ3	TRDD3	CACDTVLGDSSWDTRQMFF	TGTGCCTGTGACACCGTACTGGGGGATAGCTCCTGGGACACCCGACAGATGTTTTTC
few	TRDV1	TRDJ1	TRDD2	CALGELSLPTLGLIF	TGTGCTCTTGGGGAACTTTCCCTTCCTACCTTGGGACTCATCTTT
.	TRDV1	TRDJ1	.	CALGERLPGAYTDKLIF	TGTGCTCTTGGGGAACGTCTCCCGGGGGCCTACACCGATAAACTCATCTTT
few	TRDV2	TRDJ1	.	CARGSGNTLRGLKLIF	TGTGCCCGTGGAAGTGGGAATACCCTAAGGGGCCTAAAACTCATCTTT
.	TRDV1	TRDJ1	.	CALGATRPVTGKLIF	TGTGCTCTTGGGGCCACTCGGCCCGTCACCGGTAAACTCATCTTT
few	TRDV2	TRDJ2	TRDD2	CACVLGLPTIGALTAQLFF	TGTGCCTGTGTCTTAGGCCTTCCTACTATTGGGGCTTTGACAGCACAACTCTTCTTT
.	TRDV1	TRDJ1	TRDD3	CALGEPFRLPLGDTTKLIF	TGTGCTCTTGGGGAGCCTTTTCGGCTTCCCCTGGGGGATACGACGAAACTCATCTTT
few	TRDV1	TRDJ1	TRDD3	CALGLLSTRTGGYGAALYTDKLIF	TGTGCTCTTGGACTGCTTTCCACTCGTACTGGGGGATACGGGGCGGCTCTGTACACCGATAAACTCATCTTT
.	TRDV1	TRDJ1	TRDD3	CALGGHGGQPYTDKLIF	TGTGCTCTTGGGGGACATGGGGGACAACCGTACACCGATAAACTCATCTTT
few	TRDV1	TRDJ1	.	CALGDTCLPTKGAEGIRKTDKLIF	TGTGCTCTTGGGGACACCTGCCTTCCTACTAAAGGAGCCGAGGGGATACGAAAGACCGATAAACTCATCTTT
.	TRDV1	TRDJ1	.	CALGEMILSTDKLIF	TGTGCTCTTGGGGAAATGATCCTTAGCACCGATAAACTCATCTTT
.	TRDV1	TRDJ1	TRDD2	CALGGPFLPKEIRDLTDKLIF	TGTGCTCTTGGGGGACCCTTCCTTCCTAAAGAGATACGCGATCTAACCGATAAACTCATCTTT
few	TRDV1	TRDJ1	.	CALGERPGYTDKLIF	TGTGCTCTTGGGGAACGCCCGGGGTACACCGATAAACTCATCTTT
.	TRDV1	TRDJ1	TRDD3	CALGPKYWGIRWVTDKLIF	TGTGCTCTTGGGCCAAAGTACTGGGGGATACGCTGGGTTACCGATAAACTCATCTTT
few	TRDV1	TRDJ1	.	CALGEGFPPGRDVGDTDKLIF	TGTGCTCTTGGGGAAGGGTTCCCACCCGGGAGGGACGTTGGGGACACCGATAAACTCATCTTT
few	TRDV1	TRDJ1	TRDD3	CALGELSTYSPVLGGYTDKLIF	TGTGCTCTTGGGGAATTGAGTACATACTCGCCGGTACTGGGGGGTTACACCGATAAACTCATCTTT
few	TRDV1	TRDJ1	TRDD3	CALGELNRMTLGVLGDTRDKLIF	TGTGCTCTTGGGGAACTCAATCGGATGACTTTAGGCGTACTGGGGGATACGAGGGATAAACTCATCTTT
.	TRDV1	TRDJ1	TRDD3	CALGEGAFLSGGYKLIF	TGTGCTCTTGGGGAAGGGGCCTTCCTAAGTGGGGGATACAAACTCATCTTT
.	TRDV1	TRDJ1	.	CALGELGRPTSSRTRLGTDKLIF	TGTGCTCTTGGGGAACTCGGGCGCCCCACTTCTTCTAGGACCAGGTTGGGCACCGATAAACTCATCTTT
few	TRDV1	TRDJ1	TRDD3	CALGEPSPYWGIRYNDKLIF	TGTGCTCTTGGGGAACCCTCACCGTACTGGGGGATACGCTATAACGATAAACTCATCTTT
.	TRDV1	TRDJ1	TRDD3	CALAPFPLSGAGGSSADKLIF	TGTGCTCTTGCCCCATTCCCACTATCGGGGGCTGGGGGTTCCTCCGCTGATAAACTCATCTTT
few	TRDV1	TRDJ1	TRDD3	CALGDAPRQIPTGGVYTDKLIF	TGTGCTCTTGGGGACGCCCCCAGACAGATCCCGACTGGGGGGGTGTACACCGATAAACTCATCTTT
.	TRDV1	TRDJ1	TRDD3	CALGELGGGSLKLIF	TGTGCTCTTGGGGAACTTGGTGGGGGATCCCTCAAACTCATCTTT
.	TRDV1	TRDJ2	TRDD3	CALGEQLGDTRRTAQLFF	TGTGCTCTTGGGGAACAACTGGGGGATACGCGTCGGACAGCACAACTCTTCTTT
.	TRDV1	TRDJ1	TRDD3	CALGEGLLPTTGGQYTDKLIF	TGTGCTCTTGGGGAGGGCCTTCTACCAACTACTGGGGGTCAGTACACCGATAAACTCATCTTT
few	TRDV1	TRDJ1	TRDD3	CALGGQVSLPATGGYLLTDKLIF	TGTGCTCTTGGGGGTCAAGTGTCCCTACCGGCGACTGGGGGATACCTTCTCACCGATAAACTCATCTTT
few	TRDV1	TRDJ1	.	CALGETYGGTDKLIF	TGTGCTCTTGGGGAGACCTACGGGGGCACCGATAAACTCATCTTT
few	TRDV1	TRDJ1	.	CALGAPYTDKLIF	TGTGCTCTTGGGGCACCGTACACCGATAAACTCATCTTT
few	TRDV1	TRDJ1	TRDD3	CALGELGDTTKLIF	TGTGCTCTTGGGGAACTGGGGGATACCACCAAACTCATCTTT
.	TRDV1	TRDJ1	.	CALGESSKGTDTSRRIDKLIF	TGTGCTCTTGGGGAAAGTTCTAAGGGTACTGACACCTCGAGGCGGATCGATAAACTCATCTTT
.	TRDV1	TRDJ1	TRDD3	CALGELPVLGEKLHTDKLIF	TGTGCTCTTGGGGAACTTCCCGTACTGGGGGAGAAATTACACACCGATAAACTCATCTTT
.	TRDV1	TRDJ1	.	CALGGRGDPYTDKLIF	TGTGCTCTTGGGGGAAGAGGGGACCCGTACACCGATAAACTCATCTTT
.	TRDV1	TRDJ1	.	CALGEHLRKGFKDTDKLIF	TGTGCTCTTGGGGAACACCTACGTAAGGGATTTAAAGACACCGATAAACTCATCTTT
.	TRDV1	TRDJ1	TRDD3	CALGELVPPGGYTDKLIF	TGTGCTCTTGGGGAACTCGTTCCCCCTGGGGGATACACCGATAAACTCATCTTT
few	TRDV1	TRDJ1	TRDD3	CALTPGGIHNTDKLIF	TGTGCTCTAACCCCTGGGGGGATACACAACACCGATAAACTCATCTTT
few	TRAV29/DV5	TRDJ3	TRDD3	CAASGDTFLRWGYRGSWDTRQMFF	TGTGCAGCAAGCGGAGATACATTCCTCCGTTGGGGATACAGAGGCTCCTGGGACACCCGACAGATGTTTTTC
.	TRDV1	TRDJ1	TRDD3	CALGEPPLLGSTDKLIF	TGTGCTCTTGGGGAACCCCCCTTACTGGGGTCGACCGATAAACTCATCTTT
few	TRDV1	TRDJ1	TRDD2	CALGEGPRPSYLGISVILIF	TGTGCTCTTGGGGAAGGTCCCAGGCCTTCCTACTTGGGGATATCAGTAATACTCATCTTT
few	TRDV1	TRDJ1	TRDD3	CALGEGSLRIRGIQIPLFYTDKLIF	TGTGCTCTTGGGGAAGGTAGCCTACGGATCCGGGGGATACAAATTCCCCTCTTTTACACCGATAAACTCATCTTT
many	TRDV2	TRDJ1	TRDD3	CASGSYAILLGDTHTDKLIF	TGTGCCTCCGGTTCCTACGCCATATTACTGGGGGATACACACACCGATAAACTCATCTTT
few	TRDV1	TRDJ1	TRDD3	CALGDLFLAGGYGTDKLIF	TGTGCTCTTGGGGACCTGTTCCTAGCTGGGGGATATGGAACCGATAAACTCATCTTT
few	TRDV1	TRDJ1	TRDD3	CALGDAKGPYFSDWGRPTDKLIF	TGTGCTCTTGGGGACGCCAAAGGTCCCTACTTTTCTGACTGGGGGAGACCGACCGATAAACTCATCTTT
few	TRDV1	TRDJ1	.	CALGELGTFSYVEGIRVSYTDKLIF	TGTGCTCTTGGGGAACTGGGAACTTTTTCCTACGTAGAAGGGATAAGGGTTTCGTACACCGATAAACTCATCTTT
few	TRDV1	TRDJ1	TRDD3	CALSLTLHGGYRTDKLIF	TGTGCTCTTAGCCTCACTCTACACGGGGGATACCGCACCGATAAACTCATCTTT
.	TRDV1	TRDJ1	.	CALGNSPPRAADKLIF	TGTGCTCTTGGGAACTCTCCCCCCCGCGCAGCCGATAAACTCATCTTT
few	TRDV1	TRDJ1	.	CALGVPPPVYRQTYTDKLIF	TGTGCTCTTGGGGTACCCCCTCCGGTTTACCGGCAGACCTACACCGATAAACTCATCTTT
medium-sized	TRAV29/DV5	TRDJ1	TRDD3	CAASATSCYWGLTLDKLIF	TGTGCAGCAAGCGCGACTTCCTGCTACTGGGGGTTAACTCTCGATAAACTCATCTTT
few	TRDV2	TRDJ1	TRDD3	CACDTVDLGGYGTDKLIF	TGTGCCTGTGACACCGTAGATCTTGGGGGATACGGTACCGATAAACTCATCTTT
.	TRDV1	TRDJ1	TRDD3	CALGLPVLGDYYTDKLIF	TGTGCTCTTGGGTTACCGGTACTGGGGGATTACTACACCGATAAACTCATCTTT
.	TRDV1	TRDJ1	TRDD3	CALAGGAGGYIESDKLIF	TGTGCTCTTGCGGGGGGAGCTGGGGGATACATTGAGTCCGATAAACTCATCTTT
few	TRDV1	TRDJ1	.	CALGSPLHTDKLIF	TGTGCTCTTGGATCTCCCCTCCACACCGATAAACTCATCTTT
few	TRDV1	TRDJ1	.	CALGELIGKGLSQGTDKLIF	TGTGCTCTTGGGGAACTAATTGGCAAGGGGTTATCCCAGGGCACCGATAAACTCATCTTT